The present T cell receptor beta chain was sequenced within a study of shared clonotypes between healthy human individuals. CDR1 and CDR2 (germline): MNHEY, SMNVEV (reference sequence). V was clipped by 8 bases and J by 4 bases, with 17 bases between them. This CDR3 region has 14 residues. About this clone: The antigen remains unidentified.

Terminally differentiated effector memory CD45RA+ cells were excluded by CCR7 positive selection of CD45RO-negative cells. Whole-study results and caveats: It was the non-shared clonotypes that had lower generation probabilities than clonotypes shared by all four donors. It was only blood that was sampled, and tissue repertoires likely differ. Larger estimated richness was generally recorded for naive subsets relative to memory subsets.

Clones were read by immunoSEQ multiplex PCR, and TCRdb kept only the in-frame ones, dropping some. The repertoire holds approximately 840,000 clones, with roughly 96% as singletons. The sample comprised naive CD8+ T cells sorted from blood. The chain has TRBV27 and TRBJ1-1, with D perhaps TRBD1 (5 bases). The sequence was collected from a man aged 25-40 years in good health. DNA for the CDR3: TGTGCCAGCTATTCGTGGGGGTTGGGCACTGAAGCTTTCTTT. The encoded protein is CASYSWGLGTEAFF.